This T cell receptor (beta chain) emerged from a study of glioma-infiltrating T cells. With 4 bases clipped from V and 11 bases from J, the junction kept 1 base outside the gene matches. Germline CDR1 SGHDN, CDR2 FVKESK. The CDR3 length is 10 residues. General observations from the study: Non-neoplastic patients had below-expected tissue-blood divergence, while all gliomas exceeded expectation. Only very few CDR3 sequences appeared in both tissue and blood.

About this clonotype: Its antigen is not known.

The iRepertoire nested amplicon-rescue multiplex PCR amplified TCR alpha and beta CDR3s from RNA. Input was roughly 100-450 ng of tissue mRNA or PBMC total RNA. Each CDR3 protein is one row after TCRdb ran MiXCR on the multiplex PCR reads. Counted here are over 100,000 distinct CDR3 sequences, 25% to 30% occurring once; the ten biggest clones make up roughly 30%. The sequencing input was glioma tissue, nonneoplastic brain tissue, or PBMCs (not recorded which). The sequence was collected from a human donor with low-grade glioma or glioblastoma, undergoing nonglioma brain surgery, or in good health (not recorded which). The chain carries TRBV14 and TRBJ2-5, with 7 bases identical to TRBD1. CDR3 in amino acids: CASSLTGQYF. For the CDR3, the DNA is TGTGCCAGCAGCCTGACAGGGCAGTACTTC.